The 15 T cell receptor beta chains reported below all come from one sample, sequenced in a study of blood T cell repertoires in COVID-19. The data were produced by immunoSEQ multiplex PCR, yet TCRdb's version contains in-frame clones alone and is incomplete. The sample carries some 29,000 clones, over 70% recorded once. Specimen: peripheral blood. The receptor set was obtained from an older woman with acute or convalescent COVID-19.

The J gene is TRBJ1-1, the V gene TRBV7-3; 9 positions match TRBD1. This CDR3 spans 14 amino acids. V gave up 5 bases and J gave up 5 bases; unmatched junction bases: 6. The germline gives CDR1 SGHTA, CDR2 FQGTGA. CDR3 DNA: TGTGCCAGCAGCCCTACAGGGGGCGGGACTGAAGCTTTCTTT. Translation: CASSPTGGGTEAFF.

This chain links TRBV11-2 with TRBJ2-1, with D possibly matching TRBD1 (6 bases). Germline values: CDR1 SGHAT, CDR2 FQNNGV. The CDR3 contains 17 residues. Trimming took 0 bases from V and 4 from J, leaving 16 bases between them. The CDR3 nucleotides are TGTGCCAGCAGCTTAGAGGCCGCCCGGACAGCTTACAATGAGCAGTTCTTC. Residues: CASSLEAARTAYNEQFF.

The chain combines TRBV5-1 with TRBJ2-3; D might be TRBD2 (5 bases). Germline V gives CDR1 SGHRS, CDR2 YFSETQ. The CDR3 has 13 residues. With 5 bases removed from V and 5 bases from J, the gap between germline ends came to 12 bases. The CDR3: CASSPGGEDTQYF. CDR3 sequence (DNA): TGCGCCAGCAGTCCCGGAGGTGAAGATACGCAGTATTTT.

The chain is built from TRBV10-3 and TRBJ2-6; D is ambiguous. The V gene's germline CDR1 is ENHRY and CDR2 SYGVKD. CDR3 size: 15 residues. V lost 7 bases and J lost 0, with 10 bases in between. CDR3 coding DNA: TGTGCCATCAACCAAGGAGTCTCTGGGGCCAACGTCCTGACTTTC. Residues: CAINQGVSGANVLTF.

This clone came up once. The chain combines TRBV3-1 (or the pseudogene TRBV3-2) with TRBJ2-5, with TRBD2 matching 7 bases. CDR1 and CDR2 from the germline V gene are LGHDT and YNNKEL (reference sequence). The V gene end was trimmed by 0 bases and the J gene end by 3 bases; junction bases not matched to a gene: 10. CDR3 length: 17 amino acids. CDR3 in amino acids: CASSQEIETLAEETQYF. CDR3 sequence (DNA): TGTGCCAGCAGCCAAGAGATTGAGACGCTAGCGGAAGAGACCCAGTACTTC.

This chain links TRBV4-1 with TRBJ2-7, with 11 bases matching TRBD1. The CDR3 sequence is 14 residues long. V dropped 3 bases and J dropped 5; count of bases not matched to a gene: 3. Germline loops: CDR1 MGHRA, CDR2 YSYEKL. CDR3 bases: TGCGCCAGCAGCCAGAGGACAGGGGGCAACGAGCAGTACTTC. Protein sequence: CASSQRTGGNEQYF.

This clone has more than one count but fewer than ten. The J gene is TRBJ1-1, the V gene TRBV14; D is possibly TRBD1 (6 bases). V was pared by 5 bases and J by 0 bases, with 16 bases between. Germline loops: CDR1 SGHDN, CDR2 FVKESK. The length of the CDR3 is 16 residues. The CDR3 is CASSKSGEGMNTEAFF. The CDR3 nucleotides are TGTGCCAGCAGCAAATCAGGGGAGGGTATGAACACTGAAGCTTTCTTT. Combining the CDR3 with reference TRBV14 and TRBJ1-1 gives the whole variable domain EAGVTQFPSHSVIEKGQTVTLRCDPISGHDNLYWYRRVMGKEIKFLLHFVKESKQDESGMPNNRFLAERTGGTYSTLKVQPAELEDSGVYFCASSKSGEGMNTEAFFGQGTRLTVV.

In nucleotides, the CDR3 is TGTGCCAGCAGCTCCCGGGGGGGGGAGACCCAGTACTTC. Protein sequence: CASSSRGGETQYF. V and J are TRBV5-4 and TRBJ2-5; TRBD2 matches 8 bases. This CDR3 comprises 13 residues. CDR1 and CDR2 from the germline V gene are SGHNT and YYREEE (reference sequence). V was pared by 3 bases and J by 5 bases, with 3 bases of the junction left unmatched.

The V and J genes are TRBV6-6 and TRBJ1-1; D remains ambiguous. The CDR3 runs 15 residues. Germline V gene lookup returns CDR1 MNHNY and CDR2 SVGAGI (reference sequence). Trimming pared 6 bases from V and 1 base from J, leaving 15 bases between. The CDR3 region is CASSPSEGRNTEAFF. The CDR3 nucleotides read TGTGCCAGCAGCCCTAGTGAAGGTAGGAACACTGAAGCTTTCTTT.

J is TRBJ1-4 and V is TRBV19; D not certain. The germline CDR1 and CDR2 sequences are LNHDA and SQIVND (reference sequence). This CDR3 comprises 16 residues. The V gene lost 4 bases and the J gene lost 0 bases, with 12 bases spanning the gap. DNA of the CDR3: TGTGCCAGTAGTAACTGGGAGGCCACAACTAATGAAAAACTGTTTTTT. It yields the protein CASSNWEATTNEKLFF.

The chain joins TRBV7-2 to TRBJ2-1; 10 positions agree with TRBD2. Trimming removed 5 bases from V and 10 bases from J; junction bases left unmatched: 8. Germline V CDR1 and CDR2: SGHTA, FQGNSA. The CDR3 extends over 14 amino acids. CDR3 in amino acids: CASSPWKRGGEQFF. The CDR3 DNA reads as TGTGCCAGCAGCCCCTGGAAGCGGGGGGGCGAGCAGTTCTTC.

V gene TRBV28 combines with J gene TRBJ2-7; D possibly corresponds to TRBD2 (6 bases). In germline, CDR1 is MDHEN, CDR2 SYDVKM. V was pared by 3 bases and J by 0 bases, with 9 bases between. There are 14 residues in the CDR3. In DNA form, the CDR3 reads TGTGCCAGCAGTTTTGGAGGGAGCTCCTACGAGCAGTACTTC. Its protein product is CASSFGGSSYEQYF.

This clone was picked up a small number of times. This chain links TRBV3-1 (or the pseudogene TRBV3-2) with TRBJ2-7; 8 nucleotides agree with TRBD1. Germline-derived CDR1 and CDR2 are LGHDT and YNNKEL (reference sequence). With 4 bases clipped from V and 6 bases from J, the junction kept 8 bases outside the gene matches. The CDR3 runs 14 residues. CDR3 in amino acids: CASSREAGTGEQYF. DNA of the CDR3: TGTGCCAGCAGCCGTGAGGCCGGGACAGGCGAGCAGTACTTC.

This clone was observed a handful of times. This rearrangement joins TRBV28 to TRBJ1-5; TRBD1 agrees at 9 bases. Losses at the gene ends were 3 bases for V and 3 bases for J; bases not matched to a gene: 6. This CDR3 region has 16 residues. The germline V gene encodes CDR1 MDHEN and CDR2 SYDVKM. The chain's CDR3 is CASSLHRGRDNQPQHF. CDR3 DNA: TGTGCCAGCAGTTTGCACAGGGGGCGCGACAATCAGCCCCAGCATTTT. The variable domain in full, with the rest retrieved from reference TRBV28 and TRBJ1-5, is DVKVTQSSRYLVKRTGEKVFLECVQDMDHENMFWYRQDPGLGLRLIYFSYDVKMKEKGDIPEGYSVSREKKERFSLILESASTNQTSMYLCASSLHRGRDNQPQHFGDGTRLSIL.

This chain connects TRBV4-2 to TRBJ2-1, with 15 bases that match TRBD2. There are 17 residues in the CDR3. J gave up 7 bases and V 3 bases, and 7 bases lay outside the gene matches. Germline CDR1 is LGHNA and CDR2 is YNFKEQ. CDR3 residues: CASSHAGGTSGGNEQFF. Written as DNA, the CDR3 is TGTGCCAGCAGCCATGCGGGCGGGACTAGCGGGGGGAATGAGCAGTTCTTC.